The 18 T cell receptor beta chains presented below share a single source sample, sequenced in a study of blood T cell repertoires in COVID-19 (dated by TCRdb to 2020 to 2022). Libraries were prepared through the immunoSEQ multiplex PCR assay. TCRdb took this table from immuneACCESS and kept in-frame rearrangements with V and J called. Such tables lack part of the clones; where checked against another copy, unresolved V genes explain under half of the gap, and the rest is unexplained. This sample gives about 240,000 clones in total; 75% to 90% of them show up just once. 7.2% of the sample comes from the top ten. Sequenced input: peripheral blood. The source of these receptors is a man in his 60s who had recovered from COVID-19.

This chain joins TRBV20-1 and TRBJ1-6; the D is unclear. Germline lookup yields CDR1 DFQATT and CDR2 SNEGSKA (reference sequence). The CDR3 extends over 15 amino acids. V lost 3 bases to trimming and J lost 7 bases, with 16 bases between them. CDR3 bases: TGCAGTGCTAGTGGAACACGGGGATACAATTCACCCCTCCACTTT. This encodes CSASGTRGYNSPLHF.

A few counts support this clone. The genes are TRBV19 and TRBJ2-6, with D perhaps matching TRBD1 (5 bases). Per germline, CDR1 LNHDA and CDR2 SQIVND (reference sequence). V shed 1 base and J shed 0 bases, with 13 bases lying between them. CDR3 length: 18 amino acids. Here the CDR3 reads CASSIGLLQVSGANVLTF. CDR3 DNA sequence: TGTGCCAGTAGTATAGGCCTCCTACAGGTCTCTGGGGCCAACGTCCTGACTTTC.

For the CDR3, the DNA is TGCGCCAGCAGTGACCTAGCCAAAAACATTCAGTACTTC. Its translation is CASSDLAKNIQYF. The rearrangement links TRBV10-2 to TRBJ2-4; D is unclear. The CDR3 covers 13 residues. Deletions cut 3 bases from V and 0 bases from J, with 3 bases between. CDR1 and CDR2 from the germline V gene are WSHSY and SAAADI.

The V and J genes are TRBV10-2 and TRBJ2-1; 8 nucleotides align to TRBD2. The germline gives CDR1 WSHSY, CDR2 SAAADI. The CDR3 loop spans 15 amino acids. J was trimmed by 8 bases and V by 6 bases; bases with no gene match: 12. The CDR3 loop is CASRDSGIPVDEQFF. CDR3 DNA: TGCGCCAGCAGGGATAGCGGGATACCCGTGGATGAGCAGTTCTTC.

The chain has TRBV30 and TRBJ1-1; the D gene is possibly TRBD1 (6 bases). This CDR3 is 16 amino acids long. The germline V gene encodes CDR1 GTSNPN and CDR2 SVGIG (reference sequence). V lost 0 bases, J lost 1 base, and 15 bases lay in between. The CDR3 here is CAWSVLGGPSNTEAFF. The CDR3 DNA sequence: TGTGCCTGGAGTGTACTCGGGGGGCCATCGAACACTGAAGCTTTCTTT. Full variable domain (missing parts from reference TRBV30 and TRBJ1-1): SQTIHQWPATLVQPVGSPLSLECTVEGTSNPNLYWYRQAAGRGLQLLFYSVGIGQISSEVPQNLSASRPQDRQFILSSKKLLLSDSGFYLCAWSVLGGPSNTEAFFGQGTRLTVV.

Concerning this clone itself: The identical CDR3 is also encoded by other nucleotide sequences in the sample. V gene TRBV12-3 or TRBV12-4 combines with J gene TRBJ1-5; no reliable D call. The CDR3 runs to 13 residues. The germline V and J ends were trimmed by 3 bases and 4 bases, with 7 bases remaining between them. CDR3 protein: CASSFGGNQPQHF. In DNA form, the CDR3 reads TGTGCCAGCAGTTTCGGAGGGAATCAGCCCCAGCATTTT.

This chain links TRBV7-9 with TRBJ1-6, with 7 bases lining up with TRBD1. Germline V gene data show CDR1 as SEHNR and CDR2 as FQNEAQ (reference sequence). The V segment lost 7 bases and the J segment 8 bases; nucleotides outside the gene matches: 5. This CDR3 region has 13 residues. The CDR3, as DNA: TGTGCCAGCACCTATGGGACAGATTCACCCCTCCACTTT. As protein: CASTYGTDSPLHF.

The chain is built from TRBV5-1 and TRBJ1-1; 11 nucleotides agree with TRBD1. This CDR3 is built from 17 residues. Germline V CDR1 and CDR2: SGHRS, YFSETQ. With V trimmed by 0 bases and J by 1 base, 5 bases remained unmatched. CDR3 sequence (DNA): TGCGCCAGCAGCTTGGTGGGACAGGGGGATTGGAACACTGAAGCTTTCTTT. This gives the protein CASSLVGQGDWNTEAFF.

V is TRBV11-2 and J is TRBJ2-1, with D tentatively TRBD2 (5 bases). In germline, CDR1 is SGHAT, CDR2 FQNNGV. V lost 5 bases, J lost 7 bases, and 24 bases lay in between. This CDR3 comprises 17 residues. CDR3: CASSRIPPYRGLNEQFF. For the CDR3, the DNA is TGTGCCAGCAGCCGCATTCCCCCCTACCGCGGACTGAATGAGCAGTTCTTC.

V is TRBV5-6 and J is TRBJ2-7; the D is unclear. The CDR3 runs 13 residues. Trimming removed 0 bases at V and 11 bases at J, with 15 bases between. Looked up from germline, CDR1 is SGHDT and CDR2 is YYEEEE. CDR3: CASSLARFSFEYF. For the CDR3, the DNA is TGTGCCAGCAGCTTGGCCCGTTTTTCGTTCGAGTACTTC.

The chain employs TRBV20-1 and TRBJ1-1; no firm D call. The CDR3 has 11 residues. The V gene's germline CDR1 is DFQATT and CDR2 SNEGSKA (reference sequence). Trimming pared 5 bases from V and 4 bases from J, leaving 8 bases between. The CDR3 DNA sequence: TGCAGTGCTCCAAGCGGCACTGAAGCTTTCTTT. Translation gives CSAPSGTEAFF.

The V and J genes are TRBV7-9 and TRBJ2-3; 8 nucleotides line up with TRBD2. Looked up from germline, CDR1 is SEHNR and CDR2 is FQNEAQ (reference sequence). CDR3 length: 19 amino acids. Trimming at V came to 1 base and at J to 4 bases, leaving 16 bases not matched to a gene. The CDR3 sequence: CASSLVEGPGLGPSDTQYF. Here the CDR3 DNA reads TGTGCCAGCAGCTTAGTAGAGGGGCCGGGACTAGGGCCTTCAGATACGCAGTATTTT.

The V gene is TRBV5-1, the J gene TRBJ2-1, with D possibly TRBD1 on 6 matching bases. The CDR3 is 14 amino acids. Germline V lookup: CDR1 SGHRS, CDR2 YFSETQ. V lost 6 bases and J 1 base, leaving 11 bases between the germline ends. In nucleotides, the CDR3 is TGCGCCAGCACTTATGGACAGTCCTACAATGAGCAGTTCTTC. Translating gives CASTYGQSYNEQFF.

This chain uses TRBV15 with TRBJ2-7; TRBD1 might be the D (6 bases). The CDR3 runs 15 residues. V shed 1 base and J shed 6 bases, with 16 bases lying between them. Germline CDR1 and CDR2: LNHNV and YYDKDF (reference sequence). The DNA of the CDR3 is TGTGCCACCAGCAGAGTCGGAACAGGGAAGGTCGAGCAGTACTTC. Translation: CATSRVGTGKVEQYF.

This clone has just a few counts. CDR3 in amino acids: CATGSDRGDEQFF. The CDR3 bases are TGTGCCACCGGGAGCGACAGGGGTGATGAGCAGTTCTTC. The rearrangement links TRBV24-1 to TRBJ2-1; 8 positions agree with TRBD1. Looked up from germline, CDR1 is KGHDR and CDR2 is SFDVKD. The CDR3 contains 13 residues. V was pared by 9 bases and J by 8 bases, with 8 bases of the junction left unmatched.

The chain uses TRBV30 and TRBJ1-2; a possible D gene is TRBD1 (6 bases). Trimming shortened V by 1 base and J by 2 bases, and 14 bases separated the two germline ends. Germline V CDR1 and CDR2: GTSNPN, SVGIG (reference sequence). The CDR3 consists of 15 residues. The CDR3 sequence: CAWSDTGRGNYGYTF. The CDR3 nucleotides are TGTGCCTGGAGTGACACAGGGAGGGGGAACTATGGCTACACCTTC.

J is TRBJ1-2 and V is TRBV2, with TRBD1 matching 8 bases. CDR1 is SNHLY, CDR2 FYNNEI, per germline. V was clipped by 11 bases and J by 5 bases; unmatched bases: 7. There are 12 residues in the CDR3. The CDR3 spells CAGSRQGYGYTF. The CDR3 DNA is TGTGCCGGATCCCGACAGGGGTATGGCTACACCTTC.

The chain joins TRBV5-1 to TRBJ1-3; the match to TRBD1 covers 7 bases. Trimming took 4 bases from V and 9 from J; bases not matched to a gene: 10. Germline CDR1 and CDR2: SGHRS and YFSETQ. This CDR3 contains 14 residues. The CDR3 sequence: CASSPGTDFVTIYF. CDR3 sequence (DNA): TGCGCCAGCAGCCCCGGGACAGATTTTGTCACCATATATTTT.